Presented here are 6 T cell receptor beta chains from one specimen sequenced in a study of blood T cell repertoires in COVID-19. Clones were sequenced by immunoSEQ multiplex PCR, and TCRdb holds only the in-frame ones, with some missing. Of a few hundred thousand clones listed, about 88% are singletons. Specimen: peripheral blood. These receptors originate from a woman in her sixties or seventies with active or convalescent COVID-19.

The chain carries TRBV6-5 and TRBJ1-1, with TRBD1 identical over 11 bases. This CDR3 has 15 residues. V gave up 2 bases and J gave up 6 bases; unmatched junction bases: 5. The germline CDR1 and CDR2 sequences are MNHEY and SVGAGI. This CDR3 is CASSYPKGQGAEAFF. DNA of the CDR3: TGTGCCAGCAGTTACCCGAAGGGACAGGGGGCTGAAGCTTTCTTT.

J is TRBJ2-7 and V is TRBV18; a possible D gene is TRBD1 (6 bases). The CDR3 runs to 16 residues. In germline, CDR1 is KGHSH, CDR2 LQKENI. Trimming pared 2 bases from V and 2 bases from J, leaving 16 bases between. The CDR3 loop reads CASSPNTGSSAYEQYF. The CDR3 DNA is TGTGCCAGCTCACCAAATACAGGGAGTTCAGCCTACGAGCAGTACTTC. The full variable domain, with the rest looked up from reference TRBV18 and TRBJ2-7, is NAGVMQNPRHLVRRRGQEARLRCSPMKGHSHVYWYRQLPEEGLKFMVYLQKENIIDESGMPKERFSAEFPKEGPSILRIQQVVRGDSAAYFCASSPNTGSSAYEQYFGPGTRLTVT.

This chain uses TRBV7-9 with TRBJ2-1; the D gene is possibly TRBD2 (7 bases). The germline V and J ends were trimmed by 6 bases and 7 bases, with 19 bases remaining between them. This CDR3 is 15 amino acids long. Per the germline V gene, CDR1 is SEHNR and CDR2 is FQNEAQ (reference sequence). CDR3 DNA: TGTGCCAGCAGTTATAACGGGGGGCAAGGGAATGAGCAGTTCTTC. The encoded protein is CASSYNGGQGNEQFF.

This clone was counted between two and nine times. This chain links TRBV2 with TRBJ1-2; 11 nucleotides align to TRBD1. Germline assignment: CDR1 SNHLY and CDR2 FYNNEI. The V and J ends lost 7 bases and 8 bases, in that order; junction bases with no gene match: 12. This CDR3 spans 15 amino acids. CDR3: CASIPGQGAFGGYTF. The DNA for the CDR3 is TGTGCCAGCATTCCAGGACAGGGGGCGTTTGGAGGCTACACCTTC.

The CDR3 bases are TGTGCCAGCAACGGACTTACCACAGATACGCAGTATTTT. Amino acid sequence: CASNGLTTDTQYF. V is TRBV12-3 or TRBV12-4 and J is TRBJ2-3, with D possibly TRBD2 on 5 matching bases. Trimming took off 7 bases at V and 2 bases at J, with 10 bases between the two ends. The CDR3 is 13 residues long.

The gene calls are TRBV5-1 and TRBJ2-2; no clear D. Deletions cut 0 bases from V and 6 bases from J, with 9 bases between. Germline V gene lookup returns CDR1 SGHRS and CDR2 YFSETQ. This CDR3 region has 14 residues. The CDR3 spells CASSLDSPAGELFF. In DNA, the CDR3 is TGCGCCAGCAGCTTGGACTCCCCGGCCGGGGAGCTGTTTTTT.